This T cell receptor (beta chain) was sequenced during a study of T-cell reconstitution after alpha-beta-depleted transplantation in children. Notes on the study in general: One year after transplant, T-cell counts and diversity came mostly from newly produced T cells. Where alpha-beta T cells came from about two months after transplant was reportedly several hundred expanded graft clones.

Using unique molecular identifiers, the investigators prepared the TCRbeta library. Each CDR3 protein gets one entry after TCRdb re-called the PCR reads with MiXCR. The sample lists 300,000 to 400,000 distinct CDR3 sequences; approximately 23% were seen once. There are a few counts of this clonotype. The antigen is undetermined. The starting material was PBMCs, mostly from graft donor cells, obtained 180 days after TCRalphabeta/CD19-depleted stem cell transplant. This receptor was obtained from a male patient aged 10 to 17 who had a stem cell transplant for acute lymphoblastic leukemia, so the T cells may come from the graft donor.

The CDR3 nucleotides are TGTGCCAGCAGCCCGGACAGGGGACTTGAAGCTTTCTTT. Translating gives CASSPDRGLEAFF. The chain combines TRBV11-2 with TRBJ1-1, with 9 bases identical to TRBD1. CDR3 length equals 13 residues. Germline V lookup: CDR1 SGHAT, CDR2 FQNNGV. V shed 5 bases, J shed 7 bases, and the junction held 5 bases outside the gene matches.